This record concerns one T cell receptor beta chain sequence. This clonotype was seen only a few times. Its antigen specificity is not known. One base away there is no much larger clone; base qualities are not given. The data derive from a study of patients and donors after allogeneic stem cell transplantation (dated by TCRdb to 2018 to 2021). Libraries were made using RT-PCR. The instrument was a NextSeq 550. In-frame beta chains were kept once TCRdb had trimmed the public reads at Q25 with fastp and called clones with MiXCR. Rows are unified per CDR3 protein, each entry keeping the most common DNA and genes. The table for this sample lists 150,000 to 200,000 distinct CDR3 sequences; about 24% of them were counted only once. The ten largest make up about 24% of the sample. The TCR comes from a human donor who was either an allogeneic HSCT recipient or a stem cell or donor lymphocyte infusion donor (not recorded which). It is not recorded whose cells these are; they may come from a transplant donor. The sample was blood, either unsorted or a sorted T cell fraction (not recorded which).

The sequence in DNA is TGCGCCAGCAGCCAAGGAGACAGGAGATACTCTGGAAACACCATATATTTT. This sequence encodes CASSQGDRRYSGNTIYF. The chain links TRBV4-3 with TRBJ1-3; the D gene is perhaps TRBD1, on 6 matching bases. From the cysteine up to the phenylalanine, the CDR3 has a length of 17 residues. The kept DNA is CDR3 alone, 51 bases in frame from the first base. Per the germline V gene, LGHNA is the CDR1 and YSLEER is the CDR2. V is clipped by 1 base and J by 0 bases, and the sequence between their germline boundaries is 13 bases long.